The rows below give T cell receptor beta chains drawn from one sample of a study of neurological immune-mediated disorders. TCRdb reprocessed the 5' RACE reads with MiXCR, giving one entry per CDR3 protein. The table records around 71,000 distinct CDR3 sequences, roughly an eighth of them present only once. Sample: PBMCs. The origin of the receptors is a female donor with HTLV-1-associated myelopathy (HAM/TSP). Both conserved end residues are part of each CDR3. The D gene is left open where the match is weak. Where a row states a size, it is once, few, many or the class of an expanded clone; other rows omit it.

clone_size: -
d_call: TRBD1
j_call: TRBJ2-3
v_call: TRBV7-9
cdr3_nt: TGTGCCAGCAGCTTGTGGGGGACAGGGTCCACAGATACGCAGTATTTT
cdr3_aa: CASSLWGTGSTDTQYF

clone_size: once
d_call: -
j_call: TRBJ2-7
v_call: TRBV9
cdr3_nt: TGTGCCAGCAGCGCGTACAGGGTAGCGTTCGAGCAGTACTTC
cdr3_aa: CASSAYRVAFEQYF

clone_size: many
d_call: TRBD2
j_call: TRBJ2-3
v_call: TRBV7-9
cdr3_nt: TGTGCCAGCAGCCCTCGCGGCGGGGGATACACAGATACGCAGTATTTT
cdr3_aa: CASSPRGGGYTDTQYF

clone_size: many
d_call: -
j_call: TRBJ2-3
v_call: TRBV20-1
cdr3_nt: TGCAGTGCTAGAGGCTTAGATACGCAGTATTTT
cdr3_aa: CSARGLDTQYF

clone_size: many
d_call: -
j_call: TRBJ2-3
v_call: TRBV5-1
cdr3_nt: TGCGCCAGCAGTGGAGGGCCCACAGATACGCAGTATTTT
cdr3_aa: CASSGGPTDTQYF

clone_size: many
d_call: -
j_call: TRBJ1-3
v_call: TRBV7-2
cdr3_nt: TGTGCCAGCAGCGCCGGGGCAGGGGTTTCTGGAAACACCATATATTTT
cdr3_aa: CASSAGAGVSGNTIYF

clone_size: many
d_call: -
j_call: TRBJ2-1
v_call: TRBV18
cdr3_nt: TGTGCCAGCTCACCACCAATAGGATCCTACAATGAGCAGTTCTTC
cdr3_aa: CASSPPIGSYNEQFF

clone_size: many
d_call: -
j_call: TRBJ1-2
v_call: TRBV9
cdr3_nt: TGTGCCAGCAGCGTAGAGGTGGGGAACTATGGCTACACCTTC
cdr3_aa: CASSVEVGNYGYTF

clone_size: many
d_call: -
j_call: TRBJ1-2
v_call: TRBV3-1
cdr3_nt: TGTGCCAGCAGCCAAAAGGGGGATGGCTACACCTTC
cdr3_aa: CASSQKGDGYTF

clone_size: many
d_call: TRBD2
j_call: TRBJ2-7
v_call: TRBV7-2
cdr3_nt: TGTGCCAGCAGCGGGACTAGCGGGGACTCCTCCTACGAGCAGTACTTC
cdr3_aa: CASSGTSGDSSYEQYF

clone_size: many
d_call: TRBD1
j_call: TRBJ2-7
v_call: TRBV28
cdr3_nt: TGTGCCAGCAGTTTTATGGACAGGGGGCGGGAGCAGTACTTC
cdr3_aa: CASSFMDRGREQYF

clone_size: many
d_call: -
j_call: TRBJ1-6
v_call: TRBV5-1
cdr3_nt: TGCGCCAGCAGCTTAGTCGACGGAAACTCCTATAATTCACCCCTCCACTTT
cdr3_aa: CASSLVDGNSYNSPLHF

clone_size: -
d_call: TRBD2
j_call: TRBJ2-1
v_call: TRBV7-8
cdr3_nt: TGTGCCAGCAGCCCCACCGGGGGGATACTCTCCTACAATGAGCAGTTCTTC
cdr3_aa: CASSPTGGILSYNEQFF

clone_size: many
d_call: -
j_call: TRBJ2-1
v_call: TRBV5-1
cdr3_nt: TGCGCCAGCAGTATTCAGGGCAATGAGCAGTTCTTC
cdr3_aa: CASSIQGNEQFF

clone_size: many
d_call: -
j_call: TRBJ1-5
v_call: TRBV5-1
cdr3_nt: TGCGCCAGCAGCTTGTCAGGGGTCAGCAATCAGCCCCAGCATTTT
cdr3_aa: CASSLSGVSNQPQHF

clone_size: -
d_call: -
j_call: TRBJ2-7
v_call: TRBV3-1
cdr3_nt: TGTGCCAGCAGCCAAGCGGGGTCCTACGAGCAGTACTTC
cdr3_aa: CASSQAGSYEQYF

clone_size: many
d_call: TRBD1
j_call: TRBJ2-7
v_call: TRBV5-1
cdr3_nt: TGCGCCAGCAGCTTCGGGACAGGGCCCTACGAGCAGTACTTC
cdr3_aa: CASSFGTGPYEQYF

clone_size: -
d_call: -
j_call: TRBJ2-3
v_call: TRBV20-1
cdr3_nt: TGCAGCGGAAGGACCAGCACAGATACGCAGTATTTT
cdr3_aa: CSGRTSTDTQYF

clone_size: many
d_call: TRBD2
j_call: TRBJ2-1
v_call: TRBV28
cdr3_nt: TGTGCCAGCAGTTTAGGACTAGCAGCCTACAATGAGCAGTTCTTC
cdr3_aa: CASSLGLAAYNEQFF

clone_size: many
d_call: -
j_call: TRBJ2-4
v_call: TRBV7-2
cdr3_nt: TGTGCCAGCAGCTTGGAGGTTTCCTCATACATTCAGTACTTC
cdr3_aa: CASSLEVSSYIQYF

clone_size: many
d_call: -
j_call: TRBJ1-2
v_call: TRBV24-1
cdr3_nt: TGTGCCACCAGTGATGCCACGGGACGTAGACGGGGTTTCTCGAACTACACCTTC
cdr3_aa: CATSDATGRRRGFSNYTF

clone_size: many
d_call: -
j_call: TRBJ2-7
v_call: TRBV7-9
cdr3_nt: TGTGCCAGCCATGAGGATGCCTACGAGCAGTACTTC
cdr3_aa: CASHEDAYEQYF

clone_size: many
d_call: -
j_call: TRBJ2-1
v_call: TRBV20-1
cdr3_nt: TGCAGTGCTGCCGGGACGAATGAGCAGTTCTTC
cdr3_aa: CSAAGTNEQFF

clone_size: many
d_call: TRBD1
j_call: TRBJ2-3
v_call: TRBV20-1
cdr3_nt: TGCAGTGCTAGCGACCGGGACAGGGGGCGATATACGCAGTATTTT
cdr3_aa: CSASDRDRGRYTQYF

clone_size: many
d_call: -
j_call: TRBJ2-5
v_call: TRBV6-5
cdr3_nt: TGTGCCAGCAGTTACTCGGGGCTAGTTCAAGAGACCCAGTACTTC
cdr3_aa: CASSYSGLVQETQYF

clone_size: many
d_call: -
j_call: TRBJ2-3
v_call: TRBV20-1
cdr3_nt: TGCAGTGCGAACTCAGGCAGGGCCAGCACAGATACGCAGTATTTT
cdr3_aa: CSANSGRASTDTQYF

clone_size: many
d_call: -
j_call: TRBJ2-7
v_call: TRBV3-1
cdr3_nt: TGTGCCAGCAGCCGGAAGCGGTTCCCCTACGAGCAGTACTTC
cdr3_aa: CASSRKRFPYEQYF

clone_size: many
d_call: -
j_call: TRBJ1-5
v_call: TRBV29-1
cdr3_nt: TGCAGGGCAACGGGATGGGGGGCGAGCTGCCAGCCCCAGCATTTT
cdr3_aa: CRATGWGASCQPQHF

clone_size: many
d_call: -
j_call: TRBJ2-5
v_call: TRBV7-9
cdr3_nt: TGTGCCAGCAGCTTAGGAGGAGGAGAGACCCAGTACTTC
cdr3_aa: CASSLGGGETQYF

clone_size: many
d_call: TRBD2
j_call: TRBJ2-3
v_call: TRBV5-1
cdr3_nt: TGCGCCAGCAGCTCCGGGACTAGCCGGGGAGATACGCAGTATTTT
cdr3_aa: CASSSGTSRGDTQYF

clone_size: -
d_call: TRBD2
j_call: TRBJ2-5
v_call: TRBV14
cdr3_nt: TGTGCCAGCAGCCAAGTATTAGCGGGGAGTTCCCAGTACTTC
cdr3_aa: CASSQVLAGSSQYF

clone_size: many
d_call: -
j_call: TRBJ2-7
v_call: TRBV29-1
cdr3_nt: TGCAGCGTTGTTGGTGGGGCGCATCGTTCGTACGAGCAGTACTTC
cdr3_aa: CSVVGGAHRSYEQYF

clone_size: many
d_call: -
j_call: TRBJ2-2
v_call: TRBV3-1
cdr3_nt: TGTGCCAGCAGCCAAGCGGATGAAGACACCGGGGAGCTGTTTTTT
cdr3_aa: CASSQADEDTGELFF

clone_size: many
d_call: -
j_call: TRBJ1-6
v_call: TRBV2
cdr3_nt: TGTGCCAGCAGTCTCGGGACAATGTATTCACCCCTCCACTTT
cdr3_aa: CASSLGTMYSPLHF

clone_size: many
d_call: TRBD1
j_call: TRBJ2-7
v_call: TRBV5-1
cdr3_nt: TGCGCCAGCAGCCTTTTCCCCCAGGGACAGGGGGCGGACGAGCAGTACTTC
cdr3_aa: CASSLFPQGQGADEQYF

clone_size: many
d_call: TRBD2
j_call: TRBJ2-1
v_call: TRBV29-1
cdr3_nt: TGCAGCGTGAGAGCGGGGGGGTTCTACAATGAGCAGTTCTTC
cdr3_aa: CSVRAGGFYNEQFF

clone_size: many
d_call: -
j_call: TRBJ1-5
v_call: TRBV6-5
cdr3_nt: TGTGCCACAAGACCCTTCAGGGGTACTCAGCCCCAGCATTTT
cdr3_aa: CATRPFRGTQPQHF

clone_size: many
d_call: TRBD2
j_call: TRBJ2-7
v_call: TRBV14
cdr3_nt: TGTGCCAGCAGCGACCCGGCGGGGGGGCTCTACGAGCAGTACTTC
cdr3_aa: CASSDPAGGLYEQYF

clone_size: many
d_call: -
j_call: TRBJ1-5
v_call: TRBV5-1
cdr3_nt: TGCGCCAGCAGCTTGGCCGGGGTTGACCAGCCCCAGCATTTT
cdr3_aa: CASSLAGVDQPQHF

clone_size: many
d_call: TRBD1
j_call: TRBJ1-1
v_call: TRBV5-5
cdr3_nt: TGTGCCAGCAGCTTGGGGGGACAGGGGCGAAAAGCTTTCTTT
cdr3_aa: CASSLGGQGRKAFF